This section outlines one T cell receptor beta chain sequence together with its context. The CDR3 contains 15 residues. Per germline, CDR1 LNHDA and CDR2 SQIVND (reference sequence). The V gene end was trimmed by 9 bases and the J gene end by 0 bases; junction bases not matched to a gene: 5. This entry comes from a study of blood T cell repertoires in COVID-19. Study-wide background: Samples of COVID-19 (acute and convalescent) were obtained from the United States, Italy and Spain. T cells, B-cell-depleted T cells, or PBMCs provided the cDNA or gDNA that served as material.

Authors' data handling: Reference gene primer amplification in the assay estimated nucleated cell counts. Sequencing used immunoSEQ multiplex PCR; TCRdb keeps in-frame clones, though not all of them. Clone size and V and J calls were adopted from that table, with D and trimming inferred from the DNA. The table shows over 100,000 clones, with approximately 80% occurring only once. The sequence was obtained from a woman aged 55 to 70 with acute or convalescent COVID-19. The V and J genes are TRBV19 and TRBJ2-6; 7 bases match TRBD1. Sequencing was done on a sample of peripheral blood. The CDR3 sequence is CASRQGGSGANVLTF. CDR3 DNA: TGTGCCAGCCGACAGGGCGGCTCTGGGGCCAACGTCCTGACTTTC. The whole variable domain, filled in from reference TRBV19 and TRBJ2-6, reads DGGITQSPKYLFRKEGQNVTLSCEQNLNHDAMYWYRQDPGQGLRLIYYSQIVNDFQKGDIAEGYSVSREKKESFPLTVTSAQKNPTAFYLCASRQGGSGANVLTFGAGSRLTVL.